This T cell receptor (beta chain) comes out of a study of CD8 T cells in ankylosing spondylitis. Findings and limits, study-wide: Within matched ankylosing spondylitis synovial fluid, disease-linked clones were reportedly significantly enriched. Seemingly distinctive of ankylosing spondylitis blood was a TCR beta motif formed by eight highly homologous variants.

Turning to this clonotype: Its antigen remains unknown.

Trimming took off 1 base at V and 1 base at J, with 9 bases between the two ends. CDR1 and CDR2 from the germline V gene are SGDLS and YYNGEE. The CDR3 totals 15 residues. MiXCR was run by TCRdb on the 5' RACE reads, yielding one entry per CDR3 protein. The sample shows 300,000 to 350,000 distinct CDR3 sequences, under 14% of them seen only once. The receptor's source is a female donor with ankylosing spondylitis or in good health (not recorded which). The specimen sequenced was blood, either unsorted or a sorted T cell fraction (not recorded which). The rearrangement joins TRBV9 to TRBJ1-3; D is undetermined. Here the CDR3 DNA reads TGTGCCAGCAGCGTACAGCCTTCTTCTGGAAACACCATATATTTT. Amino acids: CASSVQPSSGNTIYF.